Following are 19 T cell receptor beta chains from one sample sequenced in a study of blood T cell repertoires in COVID-19. Data came from immunoSEQ multiplex PCR; TCRdb stores just in-frame clones and leaves some out. Among over 200,000 clones listed, approximately 88% were seen once. The sample taken for sequencing was peripheral blood. Receptors originate from a woman in her 30s with acute or convalescent COVID-19.

V usage is TRBV7-8 and J usage is TRBJ2-5, with a possible D match to TRBD2 (6 bases). In germline, CDR1 is SGHVS, CDR2 FQNEAQ. The CDR3 length is 16 residues. V shed 5 bases and J shed 4 bases, with 20 bases lying between them. CDR3 in amino acids: CASSHRGSPPIETQYF. The CDR3 coding sequence is TGTGCCAGCAGCCATCGGGGGTCTCCACCCATAGAGACCCAGTACTTC.

This chain connects TRBV7-9 to TRBJ2-7, with TRBD2 matching 12 bases. The CDR3 covers 17 residues. V trimming: 5 bases; J trimming: 9 bases; junction bases outside the gene matches: 17. CDR1 and CDR2 from the germline V gene are SEHNR and FQNEAQ (reference sequence). CDR3 protein: CASSPKMATSGSFRQYF. The DNA of the CDR3 is TGTGCCAGCAGCCCGAAGATGGCGACTAGCGGGAGCTTTAGGCAGTACTTC.

The gene calls are TRBV19 and TRBJ2-7; 10 bases match TRBD1. V lost 4 bases and J lost 2; bases outside the gene matches: 8. Germline assignment: CDR1 LNHDA and CDR2 SQIVND (reference sequence). The CDR3 totals 16 residues. DNA of the CDR3: TGTGCCAGTAGTAGAGTAACGGGACAGGGGCCCTACGAGCAGTACTTC. Protein sequence: CASSRVTGQGPYEQYF.

This chain connects TRBV7-6 to TRBJ1-3; tentative D call: TRBD1 (5 bases). Trimming removed 6 bases at V and 0 bases at J, with 15 bases between. Germline V gene lookup returns CDR1 SGHVS and CDR2 FNYEAQ. The CDR3 extends over 16 amino acids. CDR3 coding DNA: TGTGCCAGCAGTTATGACAGCTCAAGCTCTGGAAACACCATATATTTT. Amino acid sequence: CASSYDSSSSGNTIYF.

V gene TRBV7-2 combines with J gene TRBJ2-3, with D possibly TRBD2 on 5 matching bases. CDR3 size: 17 residues. Germline-derived CDR1 and CDR2 are SGHTA and FQGNSA. The germline V and J ends were trimmed by 4 bases and 0 bases, with 17 bases remaining between them. The CDR3 nucleotides are TGTGCCAGCAGCTCCCAAATAGCGTTTTCTAGCACAGATACGCAGTATTTT. This gives the protein CASSSQIAFSSTDTQYF.

V gene TRBV9 combines with J gene TRBJ2-7, with 10 bases aligning to TRBD2. CDR3 length equals 15 residues. Looked up from germline, CDR1 is SGDLS and CDR2 is YYNGEE. V gave up 3 bases and J gave up 5 bases; unmatched junction bases: 8. This chain's CDR3 is CASSGSGRALDEQYF. The CDR3 coding sequence is TGTGCCAGCAGCGGAAGCGGGAGGGCCCTGGACGAGCAGTACTTC.

This clone was picked up a small number of times. This chain joins TRBV30 and TRBJ1-1; D ambiguous. Germline loops: CDR1 GTSNPN, CDR2 SVGIG (reference sequence). V was trimmed by 3 bases and J by 2 bases, leaving 10 bases between them. There are 13 residues in the CDR3. CDR3 amino acids: CAWSLHKNTEAFF. CDR3 nucleotide sequence: TGTGCCTGGAGCCTTCACAAAAACACTGAAGCTTTCTTT.

The genes are TRBV24-1 and TRBJ2-3; TRBD1 matches 8 bases. V trimming: 4 bases; J trimming: 2 bases; junction bases outside the gene matches: 4. The CDR3 length is 15 residues. Looked up from germline, CDR1 is KGHDR and CDR2 is SFDVKD. The CDR3, as DNA: TGTGCCACCAGTGACTCAGGGGGCTTCACAGATACGCAGTATTTT. Protein product: CATSDSGGFTDTQYF.

For the CDR3, the DNA is TGTGCCAGCAGCCCCCACGGGACAGGGGGCTACACCGGGGAGCTGTTTTTT. Translated: CASSPHGTGGYTGELFF. The chain employs TRBV21-1 and TRBJ2-2; TRBD1, the table's D call, was not compared with the DNA. TRBV21-1 represents a pseudogene. This CDR3 contains 17 residues.

The chain uses TRBV6-7 and TRBJ2-1; 12 nucleotides agree with TRBD2. TRBV6-7 is known as an ORF, though its function is uncertain. CDR3 length: 18 residues. J gave up 5 bases and V 0 bases, and 8 bases lay outside the gene matches. In DNA, the CDR3 is TGTGCCAGCAGTTACTCGACTAGCGGGAGATATAATGACAATGAGCAGTTCTTC. The encoded protein is CASSYSTSGRYNDNEQFF.

The sample holds one count of this clone. The chain uses TRBV7-2 and TRBJ2-3, with 11 bases that match TRBD2. CDR3 length: 14 residues. V trimming: 6 bases; J trimming: 3 bases; junction bases outside the gene matches: 2. Per the germline V gene, CDR1 is SGHTA and CDR2 is FQGNSA. Written as DNA, the CDR3 is TGTGCCAGCAGAATAGCGGGAGGGACAGATACGCAGTATTTT. Translating it yields CASRIAGGTDTQYF.

V gene TRBV5-4 combines with J gene TRBJ1-2; 7 bases line up with TRBD1. Per germline, CDR1 SGHNT and CDR2 YYREEE (reference sequence). The V segment lost 0 bases and the J segment 5 bases; nucleotides outside the gene matches: 4. The CDR3 extends over 14 amino acids. The CDR3 sequence: CASSLGQGGYGYTF. DNA for the CDR3: TGTGCCAGCAGCTTGGGGCAGGGGGGATATGGCTACACCTTC.

The chain uses TRBV19 and TRBJ1-6; the D gene is possibly TRBD1 (6 bases). The CDR3 loop spans 15 amino acids. Germline CDR1 is LNHDA and CDR2 is SQIVND (reference sequence). Trimming left V 0 bases short and J 4 bases short, with 7 bases between. The CDR3, as DNA: TGTGCCAGTAGTATAGAAACAGGGTATAATTCACCCCTCCACTTT. This gives the protein CASSIETGYNSPLHF.

This chain links TRBV7-2 with TRBJ2-1; the match to TRBD2 covers 10 bases. Germline lookup yields CDR1 SGHTA and CDR2 FQGNSA. This CDR3 is 15 amino acids long. Trimming took 7 bases from V and 5 from J; bases not matched to a gene: 8. The chain's CDR3 is CASTKTSGANNEQFF. CDR3 nucleotide sequence: TGTGCCAGCACAAAAACTAGCGGGGCCAACAATGAGCAGTTCTTC.

This clone was recorded only once. The V call is TRBV7-8, the J call TRBJ2-4, with D tentatively TRBD1 (6 bases). Germline V gives CDR1 SGHVS, CDR2 FQNEAQ. The CDR3 has 14 residues. Trimming took 3 bases from V and 3 from J, leaving 9 bases between them. The CDR3 here is CASSLDRIKNIQYF. CDR3 nucleotide sequence: TGTGCCAGCAGCTTGGACAGAATCAAAAACATTCAGTACTTC.

The V gene is TRBV29-1, the J gene TRBJ2-5, with 12 bases aligning to TRBD2. CDR3 size: 13 residues. CDR1 is SQVTM, CDR2 ANQGSEA, per germline. With 3 bases clipped from V and 4 bases from J, the junction kept 0 bases outside the gene matches. This CDR3 is CSVEGLAGETQYF. DNA of the CDR3: TGCAGCGTTGAGGGACTAGCGGGAGAGACCCAGTACTTC.

This chain links TRBV10-3 with TRBJ2-1, with 7 nucleotides matching TRBD2. CDR3 length: 14 amino acids. The germline V gene encodes CDR1 ENHRY and CDR2 SYGVKD. The ends lost 6 bases at V and 9 bases at J; junction bases unmatched: 11. As DNA, the CDR3 is TGTGCCATCAGGCCGGGACTACTCTCGGGTGAGCAGTTCTTC. This codes for CAIRPGLLSGEQFF.

This rearrangement joins TRBV6-6 to TRBJ2-1; D may be TRBD1 (6 bases). The CDR3 covers 14 residues. Trimming pared 6 bases from V and 7 bases from J, leaving 16 bases between. Looked up from germline, CDR1 is MNHNY and CDR2 is SVGAGI (reference sequence). The CDR3 loop is CASSLLGQSNEQFF. The CDR3 DNA sequence: TGTGCCAGCAGCCTGCTCGGACAGTCAAATGAGCAGTTCTTC.

Only one count was recorded for this clone. The chain has TRBV6-4 and TRBJ1-2; D gene uncertain. V gave up 0 bases and J gave up 2 bases, with 10 bases separating them. In germline, CDR1 is MRHNA, CDR2 SNTAGT. The CDR3 spans 15 residues. Here the CDR3 reads CASSDSGRRNYGYTF. In DNA form, the CDR3 reads TGTGCCAGCAGTGACTCGGGCAGACGAAACTATGGCTACACCTTC.